Each of the 30 T cell receptor beta chains below was sequenced from the same sample in a study of cytomegalovirus exposure and HLA in healthy donors. A multiplex PCR was run with 60 Vbeta primers and 13 Jbeta primers. Data came from immunoSEQ multiplex PCR; TCRdb stores just in-frame clones and leaves some out. Seen in this sample are about 120,000 clones; the ten most common clones hold approximately 3.9%. The sequenced sample consisted of PBMCs. Receptors were obtained from a man between 18 and 35 years old in good health and CMV-seronegative.

As DNA, the CDR3 is TGTGCCAGCAGTACCCTCAGGGCAGAGACCCAGTACTTC. Translation gives CASSTLRAETQYF. The chain carries TRBV6-6 and TRBJ2-5, with a tentative D call TRBD1 (5 bases). Trimming took 5 bases from V and 4 from J, leaving 11 bases between them. From germline, CDR1 is MNHNY and CDR2 SVGAGI (reference sequence). This CDR3 is 13 amino acids long.

The V and J genes are TRBV5-1 and TRBJ1-4; D may be TRBD1 (5 bases). Germline V gene lookup returns CDR1 SGHRS and CDR2 YFSETQ. CDR3 length: 16 amino acids. Trimming stripped 0 bases from V and 0 bases from J, with 9 bases between. CDR3: CASSLGQGTTNEKLFF. The CDR3 nucleotides read TGCGCCAGCAGCTTGGGGCAGGGAACAACTAATGAAAAACTGTTTTTT.

The chain carries TRBV7-6 and TRBJ2-2; weak D call: TRBD1 (6 bases). The CDR3 is made up of 16 amino acids. Germline values: CDR1 SGHVS, CDR2 FNYEAQ. Deletions cut 5 bases from V and 3 bases from J, with 16 bases between. CDR3 sequence reads: CASSRPAGVDTGELFF. For the CDR3, the DNA is TGTGCCAGCAGCCGACCGGCAGGGGTTGACACCGGGGAGCTGTTTTTT. The full variable domain, completed using reference TRBV7-6 and TRBJ2-2, is GAGVSQSPRYKVTKRGQDVALRCDPISGHVSLYWYRQALGQGPEFLTYFNYEAQQDKSGLPNDRFSAERPEGSISTLTIQRTEQRDSAMYRCASSRPAGVDTGELFFGEGSRLTVL.

This chain connects TRBV29-1 to TRBJ1-3; TRBD1 aligns across 7 bases. Germline-derived CDR1 and CDR2 are SQVTM and ANQGSEA. The CDR3 loop spans 13 amino acids. With 6 bases clipped from V and 1 base from J, the junction kept 3 bases outside the gene matches. In DNA form, the CDR3 reads TGCAGCGTAATACAGGGGTCTGGAAACACCATATATTTT. The encoded protein is CSVIQGSGNTIYF.

The chain has TRBV2 and TRBJ2-7; 9 bases are a match to TRBD1. CDR1 and CDR2 (germline): SNHLY, FYNNEI. The CDR3 extends over 14 amino acids. V dropped 5 bases and J dropped 5; count of bases not matched to a gene: 7. This CDR3 reads CASSLQGAKDEQYF. DNA for the CDR3: TGTGCCAGCAGTTTACAGGGGGCAAAGGACGAGCAGTACTTC.

This chain uses TRBV6-6 with TRBJ2-2; maybe TRBD2 (6 bases). Trimming took off 5 bases at V and 4 bases at J, with 8 bases between the two ends. The CDR3 covers 13 residues. Germline V gene data show CDR1 as MNHNY and CDR2 as SVGAGI (reference sequence). The CDR3: CASSTGVTGELFF. CDR3 coding DNA: TGTGCCAGCAGTACGGGAGTCACCGGGGAGCTGTTTTTT.

The chain uses TRBV23-1 and TRBJ2-1, with 9 bases identical to TRBD2. TRBV23-1 is known as an ORF, though its function is uncertain. There are 16 residues in the CDR3. V lost 1 base, J lost 7 bases, and 8 bases stayed unmatched. The CDR3, as DNA: TGCGCCAGCAGTCAATTAGGGACTAGCCTTTGTAATGAGCAGTTCTTC. It is translated as CASSQLGTSLCNEQFF.

The chain combines TRBV18 with TRBJ2-1, with D perhaps matching TRBD1 (6 bases). The CDR3 is 12 residues long. Germline-derived CDR1 and CDR2 are KGHSH and LQKENI. V gave up 1 base and J gave up 10 bases, with 8 bases separating them. The CDR3 is CASSPRGLEQFF. DNA for the CDR3: TGTGCCAGCTCACCACGGGGGCTCGAGCAGTTCTTC.

The chain has TRBV30 and TRBJ1-6; D not resolved. V lost 2 bases and J 9 bases, leaving 14 bases between the germline ends. Germline lookup yields CDR1 GTSNPN and CDR2 SVGIG (reference sequence). This CDR3 contains 14 residues. For the CDR3, the DNA is TGTGCCTGGAGTACATGGACTGAGGGTTCACCCCTCCACTTT. Amino acids: CAWSTWTEGSPLHF.

J is TRBJ1-1 and V is TRBV7-9; D call uncertain. Germline V gene data show CDR1 as SEHNR and CDR2 as FQNEAQ (reference sequence). The CDR3 runs 12 residues. Trimming took off 4 bases at V and 11 bases at J, with 14 bases between the two ends. The CDR3 nucleotides are TGTGCCAGCAGCTCTCGGGAACTTGGGGCTTTCTTT. Amino acids: CASSSRELGAFF. The complete variable domain, with remaining parts taken from reference TRBV7-9 and TRBJ1-1, reads DTGVSQNPRHKITKRGQNVTFRCDPISEHNRLYWYRQTLGQGPEFLTYFQNEAQLEKSRLLSDRFSAERPKGSFSTLEIQRTEQGDSAMYLCASSSRELGAFFGQGTRLTVV.

The chain employs TRBV5-6 and TRBJ2-3; D is undetermined. Looked up from germline, CDR1 is SGHDT and CDR2 is YYEEEE. V dropped 1 base and J dropped 2 bases, with 5 bases sitting between them. This CDR3 has 13 amino acids. CDR3: CASSLTDTDTQYF. The CDR3 DNA reads as TGTGCCAGCAGCTTGACAGACACAGATACGCAGTATTTT.

This rearrangement joins TRBV7-9 to TRBJ1-5; D might be TRBD1 (6 bases). From germline, CDR1 is SEHNR and CDR2 FQNEAQ (reference sequence). The CDR3 is 15 amino acids. V was shortened by 1 base and J by 5 bases, with 12 bases between the two germline ends. The CDR3 bases are TGTGCCAGCAGCTTAGGCGGACAGTCCTATCAGCCCCAGCATTTT. It yields the protein CASSLGGQSYQPQHF.

The V gene is TRBV18, the J gene TRBJ2-7, with 8 bases identical to TRBD1. V shed 4 bases, J shed 3 bases, and the junction held 11 bases outside the gene matches. From germline, CDR1 is KGHSH and CDR2 LQKENI. This CDR3 region has 16 residues. The CDR3 DNA sequence: TGTGCCAGCTCACTCTTCCAGGGGGCCCCCAACTACGAGCAGTACTTC. It encodes CASSLFQGAPNYEQYF.

The CDR3 coding sequence is TGTGCCAGTAGTGAACAGGGGGCAGGTGAAGCTTTCTTT. Residues: CASSEQGAGEAFF. The gene calls are TRBV19 and TRBJ1-1; 9 nucleotides align to TRBD1. The germline V gene has CDR1 LNHDA and CDR2 SQIVND (reference sequence). The J segment lost 7 bases and the V segment lost 5 bases, leaving 5 bases of the junction unmatched. This CDR3 has 13 residues.

The V and J genes are TRBV6-1 and TRBJ1-1; D is unresolved. CDR3 length: 14 residues. The V gene's germline CDR1 is MNHNS and CDR2 SASEGT. Trimming left V 6 bases short and J 0 bases short, with 11 bases between. CDR3 nucleotide sequence: TGTGCCAGCAGGCTGGAGATGATGAACACTGAAGCTTTCTTT. This codes for CASRLEMMNTEAFF.

The V call is TRBV9, the J call TRBJ2-2; 9 positions agree with TRBD1. CDR3 length: 16 amino acids. Per germline, CDR1 SGDLS and CDR2 YYNGEE. Trimming cost V 3 bases and J 0 bases; bases outside gene matches: 3. Written as DNA, the CDR3 is TGTGCCAGCAGCGGACAGGGGGTCGCGAACACCGGGGAGCTGTTTTTT. It specifies CASSGQGVANTGELFF. The full variable domain, completed using reference TRBV9 and TRBJ2-2, is DSGVTQTPKHLITATGQRVTLRCSPRSGDLSVYWYQQSLDQGLQFLIQYYNGEERAKGNILERFSAQQFPDLHSELNLSSLELGDSALYFCASSGQGVANTGELFFGEGSRLTVL.

In the case of this clone: At one end the junction does not follow the germline gene, possibly because of a read error. The chain is built from TRBV11-2 and TRBJ1-2, with D maybe TRBD1 (5 bases). The length of the CDR3 is 14 residues. CDR1 is SGHAT, CDR2 FQNNGV, per germline. The CDR3 region has the DNA TGTGCCAGCAGCGCGGGACGGGCGGAGGTTGGAGGGGCCTTC. Translated, it gives CASSAGRAEVGGAF.

The chain combines TRBV7-9 with TRBJ1-2, with TRBD1 as a possible D gene (6 bases). V was cut by 4 bases and J by 4 bases, with 19 bases left in between. This CDR3 has 16 residues. Germline values: CDR1 SEHNR, CDR2 FQNEAQ (reference sequence). The CDR3 nucleotides read TGTGCCAGCAGCTCCCCGTTTACAGGGCCTGTCTATGGCTACACCTTC. This codes for CASSSPFTGPVYGYTF.

V gene TRBV6-1 combines with J gene TRBJ2-1; 10 nucleotides match TRBD1. This CDR3 is built from 14 residues. Germline CDR1 reads MNHNS; CDR2 reads SASEGT. The junction had 7 bases not matched to a gene; V was cut back by 5 bases and J by 9 bases. This CDR3 is CASSTWDRGTEQFF. Here the CDR3 DNA reads TGTGCCAGCAGTACATGGGACAGGGGCACTGAGCAGTTCTTC.

J is TRBJ2-7 and V is TRBV2, with D possibly TRBD1 on 6 matching bases. This CDR3 has 13 amino acids. Germline V gene sequence: CDR1 SNHLY, CDR2 FYNNEI. The ends were cut back, 7 bases at V and 2 bases at J, with 12 bases in the middle. CDR3 in DNA: TGTGCCAGCAAGGACAGTATTCCCTACGAGCAGTACTTC. Translated, it gives CASKDSIPYEQYF.

This chain links TRBV7-8 with TRBJ2-1, with 8 bases matching TRBD2. CDR1 is SGHVS and CDR2 is FQNEAQ in the germline V gene. The CDR3 runs to 16 residues. J was trimmed by 6 bases and V by 1 base; bases with no gene match: 8. CDR3 sequence: CASSLVPGTSLNEQFF. The CDR3 nucleotides are TGTGCCAGCAGCTTAGTCCCCGGGACTAGTCTCAATGAGCAGTTCTTC.

The gene calls are TRBV27 and TRBJ2-1; D is possibly TRBD2 (5 bases). Per germline, CDR1 MNHEY and CDR2 SMNVEV (reference sequence). This CDR3 comprises 16 residues. The V end lost 4 bases, the J end lost 10 bases, and 23 bases lay between the germline ends. The CDR3 protein is CASSSPDSLSTGEQFF. The DNA of the CDR3 is TGTGCCAGCAGTTCCCCGGACTCCCTTTCGACCGGAGAGCAGTTCTTC.

This chain connects TRBV5-1 to TRBJ2-3; D unclear. The CDR3 runs 13 residues. V was clipped by 0 bases and J by 4 bases, with 6 bases between them. Germline V gene sequence: CDR1 SGHRS, CDR2 YFSETQ. CDR3 protein: CASSLGSPDTQYF. CDR3 DNA: TGCGCCAGCAGCTTGGGCAGTCCAGATACGCAGTATTTT.

The chain is built from TRBV2 and TRBJ2-1; D may be TRBD2 (6 bases). V was shortened by 3 bases and J by 8 bases, with 17 bases between the two germline ends. Germline V gene data show CDR1 as SNHLY and CDR2 as FYNNEI. The CDR3 has 15 residues. The CDR3 nucleotides are TGTGCCAGCAGTGACGAAGCGGGTATGGGTTATGAGCAGTTCTTC. Encoded protein: CASSDEAGMGYEQFF.

This chain uses TRBV5-1 with TRBJ2-3; no reliable D call. Per the germline V gene, CDR1 is SGHRS and CDR2 is YFSETQ. This CDR3 contains 12 residues. V lost 2 bases to trimming and J lost 2 bases, with 3 bases between them. The CDR3 region has the DNA TGCGCCAGCAGCTTTATCACAGATACGCAGTATTTT. Amino acids: CASSFITDTQYF.

A remark on this clone: The junction departs from germline at one end; a sequencing error may be responsible. This sequence joins TRBV28 and TRBJ2-4; possibly TRBD2 for D (5 bases). The germline V gene encodes CDR1 MDHEN and CDR2 SYDVKM. The CDR3 extends over 12 amino acids. For the CDR3, the DNA is TGTGCCAGCAGTCTTCCGGACTTTCAGCTGAACTTC. Translated: CASSLPDFQLNF.

This sequence joins TRBV29-1 and TRBJ1-2; D is perhaps TRBD1 (5 bases). CDR1 and CDR2 (germline): SQVTM, ANQGSEA. CDR3 size: 14 residues. V lost 4 bases and J 4 bases, leaving 16 bases between the germline ends. The CDR3 coding sequence is TGCAGCGTTGCTGGGCAGGGTGATGTCTATGGCTACACCTTC. Translating gives CSVAGQGDVYGYTF.

V usage is TRBV10-2 and J usage is TRBJ1-5; the D gene is possibly TRBD1 (6 bases). From germline, CDR1 is WSHSY and CDR2 SAAADI. The V end was cut by 3 bases, the J end by 2 bases, with 11 bases between. The CDR3 sequence is 15 residues long. As DNA, the CDR3 is TGCGCCAGCAGTGACGTGGGGGCCGGCAATCAGCCCCAGCATTTT. Encoded protein: CASSDVGAGNQPQHF.

The V and J genes are TRBV18 and TRBJ1-2; 8 positions match TRBD1. The CDR3 is 16 residues long. The germline CDR1 and CDR2 sequences are KGHSH and LQKENI. Trimming cost V 2 bases and J 4 bases; bases outside gene matches: 9. The DNA for the CDR3 is TGTGCCAGCTCACCAGGGCTTCGGACAGGGTTCTATGGCTACACCTTC. Its translation: CASSPGLRTGFYGYTF.

The genes are TRBV9 and TRBJ2-5; D is uncertain. Trimming took 2 bases from V and 2 from J, leaving 10 bases between them. There are 14 residues in the CDR3. Per the germline V gene, CDR1 is SGDLS and CDR2 is YYNGEE. CDR3 nucleotides: TGTGCCAGCAGCGTCTCAGCGACTCAAGAGACCCAGTACTTC. Protein sequence: CASSVSATQETQYF.